The clone carrying this T cell receptor beta chain was seen repeatedly, ten times or more. The antigen remains unidentified. This sample is drawn from a study of T cells in Graves' hyperthyroidism and ophthalmopathy. Overall study results and limits: A median around 6 months before onset, the model predicted ophthalmopathy. Most expanded thyroid clonotypes above 0.001 also appeared in blood. Stable hyperthyroidism was separated from ophthalmopathy by a model based on 13 V-J features.

Amplification of TCR beta CDR3 regions used RNA as the template. TCR CDR3 underwent first-round RT-PCR with the HTBI primer set. TCRdb re-called the multiplex PCR reads through MiXCR, storing one row per CDR3 protein. The sample holds more than 500,000 distinct CDR3 sequences, approximately 15% seen once. CDR3 length equals 13 residues. Per the germline V gene, CDR1 is MNHEY and CDR2 is SVGAGI. V was cut by 8 bases and J by 1 base, with 11 bases left in between. This receptor was taken from a woman in her forties with Graves' ophthalmopathy. The chain employs TRBV6-5 and TRBJ1-1; D is ambiguous. Input material: blood. This CDR3 is CASSGLANTEAFF. The CDR3 nucleotides are TGTGCCAGCTCGGGTTTAGCGAACACTGAAGCTTTCTTT.